This TCR beta chain emerged from a study of Ad26.COV2.S vaccination and SARS-CoV-2 variants. Whole-study context: The donor was enrolled in the Ad26.COV2.S arm of the COV1001 trial.

Method: immunoSEQ multiplex PCR; TCRdb's copy keeps in-frame clones and lacks some. The sample carries fewer than 800,000 clones, about 90% recorded once. CDR1 SGHRS and CDR2 YFSETQ come from the germline V gene. This CDR3 spans 12 amino acids. V was shortened by 1 base and J by 4 bases, with 6 bases between the two germline ends. On this clone itself: Additional DNA sequences in this sample encode the identical CDR3.

The treatment here: about 20 received Ad26.COV2.S at low or high dose, single or two shots; about five received placebo; per-sample allocation not given. Collection of samples fell on day 63 after the first vaccine or placebo injection. This specimen was peripheral blood, taken in a trial of Ad26.COV2.S vaccine versus placebo. This chain joins TRBV5-1 and TRBJ2-7; the D gene is possibly TRBD1 (6 bases). The TCR originated in a person aged 18-65 years who received the Ad26.COV2.S COVID-19 vaccine or a placebo. The CDR3 region is CASSLQGYEQYF. In DNA form, the CDR3 reads TGCGCCAGCAGCTTGCAGGGGTACGAGCAGTACTTC.